The clone carrying this TCR beta chain was detected only once. The data originate from a study of blood T cell repertoires in COVID-19. Study in general: Spain, Italy and the United States supplied samples that represented acute and convalescent COVID-19.

Germline V lookup: CDR1 SGHDT, CDR2 YYEEEE. This CDR3 has 16 amino acids. The ends lost 4 bases at V and 8 bases at J; junction bases unmatched: 10. The repertoire was sequenced with immunoSEQ multiplex PCR; TCRdb's copy has only in-frame clones and lacks some. There are 80,000 to 95,000 clones in the sample; 75% to 90% occur only once, and about 3.7% lies in the top ten. The sequence came from a woman in her 70s with acute or convalescent COVID-19. The chain has TRBV5-6 and TRBJ2-2; 11 bases agree with TRBD2. The specimen sequenced was peripheral blood. The CDR3 sequence: CASSLAGGPVEGELFF. The CDR3, as DNA: TGTGCCAGCAGCCTAGCGGGAGGTCCGGTGGAGGGGGAGCTGTTTTTT.